The present TCR beta chain was sequenced within a study of T cell responses to AZD1222 COVID-19 vaccine (dated by TCRdb to the early 2020s). About the study as a whole: AZD1222 recipients given second doses at about 4 weeks or at about 12 weeks were pooled, since spike-specific TCR depth and breadth were not found to differ between the two schedules. TCR sequencing covered about 230 trial participants: roughly 200 given two doses of AZD1222 and around 26 given two doses of MenACWY control vaccine. Trial participants were enrolled by age into subgroups of 18-55, 56-69 and 70-plus years, and around 140, 26 and 57 TCR-sequenced participants, respectively, were included in these subgroups.

Including cysteine and phenylalanine, the CDR3 has 14 amino acids. The DNA shown is the 42-base CDR3, in frame from base 1. V is pared back by 5 bases and J by 4 bases, with 15 bases lying between the germline termini. The germline V gene supplies CDR1 SGHDT and CDR2 YYEEEE. Results and caveats for the whole study, not just this receptor: After two AZD1222 doses, spike-specific TCR breadth and depth were significantly higher than at day 0 and than in MenACWY recipients. Conclusions about previously exposed vaccinees were limited because only a handful of AZD1222 recipients were SARS-CoV-2 seropositive at baseline. CD4 TCRs associated with the vaccine covered the entire spike protein, and the dominant responses were in regions 160-218 and 743-854. No day 14 peak-response samples were available, so repertoires were characterized only after the peak T cell response. Reportedly, almost half of the unique spike-specific TCRs recognized epitopes lying outside the regions that are mutated in the B.1.351 and B.1.1.7 variants. The 56-69-year group was small, and its depth increase did not reach significance, likely because of low power. Most participants were white British and females outnumbered males, and the authors suggested that clonal diversity may have been underestimated.

The sample's time point label, in plain terms: baseline before first vaccination. The vaccinee samples were drawn from two UK trials, COV001 and COV002, one of which was a single-blind randomized controlled phase 2/3 trial testing AZD1222 (ChAdOx1 nCoV-19) in healthy adults. For TCRbeta chain sequencing, PBMC samples were collected from trial participants at day 0 and at day 28 after the second dose. In the case of this clone: Its binding antigen is unknown. Per-nucleotide qualities are absent, and no much larger clonotype sits a single base away.

The CDR3 regions of human TCRbeta chains were subjected to immunosequencing. On the study's bioinformatics: Repertoire TCRs were checked for matches against a reference library of SARS-CoV-2-specific TCRs that had been generated using the MIRA antigen-specificity platform. Breadth meant the fraction of unique TCRs that were SARS-CoV-2-associated, whereas depth meant the fraction of total T cells that were SARS-CoV-2-associated. Using the MIRA data, each spike-specific TCR was assigned both to the spike region to which the TCR was reactive and to a CD4 or CD8 class. Log10-transformed breadth and depth values were compared by one-way ANOVA with Sidak's multiple comparisons tests. TCRdb's version of the immuneACCESS table is confined to in-frame rearrangements and falls short of the full clone set. An unresolved V gene accounts for under half of the shortfall where checked; the remainder is of unknown origin. That table supplies the V and J calls and clone size; D and trimming were determined from the DNA. This sample lists about 120,000 clones; over 80% were detected once. Of the sample, under 7% falls within the top ten clones.

The starting material was peripheral blood, obtained on day 0 of AZD1222 vaccination. This TCR came from an adult in good health. The chain was built from TRBV5-6 and TRBJ1-1, and TRBD1 may be the D gene, going by 5 matching bases. CDR3 region: CASSLGGPGTEAFF. DNA sequence: TGTGCCAGCAGTCTTGGGGGTCCGGGCACTGAAGCTTTCTTT. The entire variable domain, with the stretches around the CDR3 drawn from the reference TRBV5-6 and TRBJ1-1 proteins, is DAGVTQSPTHLIKTRGQQVTLRCSPKSGHDTVSWYQQALGQGPQFIFQYYEEEERQRGNFPDRFSGHQFPNYSSELNVNALLLGDSALYLCASSLGGPGTEAFFGQGTRLTVV.